The 14 T cell receptor beta chains in this list originate from one sample, sequenced in a study of T cells in Graves' hyperthyroidism and ophthalmopathy. It was RNA transcripts that yielded the amplified TCR beta CDR3 regions. Carried out on the TCR CDR3, a first-round RT-PCR used the HTBI primer set. TCRdb used MiXCR to reprocess the multiplex PCR reads, holding one entry per CDR3 protein. This table holds over 500,000 distinct CDR3 sequences, under 20% found once. Sequences were obtained from blood. The receptors shown here come from a woman aged 18-29 years with Graves' ophthalmopathy.

This clonotype has a single count. The chain employs TRBV15 and TRBJ1-4, with TRBD1 identical over 7 bases. V lost 3 bases, J lost 0 bases, and 1 base stayed unmatched. Germline values: CDR1 LNHNV, CDR2 YYDKDF (reference sequence). This CDR3 is 15 amino acids long. The CDR3 bases are TGTGCCACCAGCAGGGGACAGTCAACTAATGAAAAACTGTTTTTT. Its protein product is CATSRGQSTNEKLFF. The full variable domain, with the rest looked up from reference TRBV15 and TRBJ1-4, is DAMVIQNPRYQVTQFGKPVTLSCSQTLNHNVMYWYQQKSSQAPKLLFHYYDKDFNNEADTPDNFQSRRPNTSFCFLDIRSPGLGDTAMYLCATSRGQSTNEKLFFGSGTQLSVL.

This clonotype was seen repeatedly, ten times or more. The genes are TRBV3-1 and TRBJ2-1; 7 bases map to TRBD2. V gave up 1 base and J gave up 3 bases; unmatched junction bases: 6. Per the germline V gene, CDR1 is LGHDT and CDR2 is YNNKEL (reference sequence). The CDR3 sequence is 16 residues long. Written as DNA, the CDR3 is TGTGCCAGCAGCCAAGGGCTAGCGGTCATCTACAATGAGCAGTTCTTC. This gives the protein CASSQGLAVIYNEQFF.

Here the CDR3 DNA reads TGTGCCAGCAGCTCCGGGACAGGGGGTTTCACTGAAGCTTTCTTT. Translation: CASSSGTGGFTEAFF. The V call is TRBV7-3, the J call TRBJ1-1, with 11 bases matching TRBD1. The V and J ends lost 4 bases and 4 bases, in that order; junction bases with no gene match: 5. The CDR3 totals 15 residues. Germline lookup yields CDR1 SGHTA and CDR2 FQGTGA.

This clonotype was found many times. V is TRBV28 and J is TRBJ2-1; 7 bases map to TRBD1. The CDR3 is 13 amino acids. J lost 8 bases, V lost 4 bases, and 5 bases had no gene match. Germline V gene data show CDR1 as MDHEN and CDR2 as SYDVKM. For the CDR3, the DNA is TGTGCCAGCAGTTATCAGGGGGTCGATGAGCAGTTCTTC. Protein: CASSYQGVDEQFF.

This clonotype showed up just a few times. The chain carries TRBV5-1 and TRBJ1-4; tentative D call: TRBD1 (5 bases). The length of the CDR3 is 16 residues. V lost 2 bases, J lost 5 bases, and 16 bases lay in between. In germline, CDR1 is SGHRS, CDR2 YFSETQ. In DNA form, the CDR3 reads TGCGCCAGCAGCTTATTACCCGAATCAGGGAATGAAAAACTGTTTTTT. This codes for CASSLLPESGNEKLFF.

This clonotype was counted many times. This sequence joins TRBV27 and TRBJ1-2; D remains ambiguous. Germline CDR1 and CDR2: MNHEY and SMNVEV (reference sequence). Trimming left V 5 bases short and J 5 bases short, with 12 bases between. The CDR3 covers 13 residues. The CDR3 DNA is TGTGCCAGCAGTCCGTCGGGGTGGTATGGCTACACCTTC. This encodes CASSPSGWYGYTF.

The chain combines TRBV4-1 with TRBJ1-1, with TRBD1 matching 9 bases. Germline V gives CDR1 MGHRA, CDR2 YSYEKL. The CDR3 consists of 15 residues. Trimming at V came to 4 bases and at J to 5 bases, leaving 8 bases not matched to a gene. CDR3 sequence (DNA): TGCGCCAGCAGCCGGATAACAGGGGGCCGGACTGAAGCTTTCTTT. Its translation: CASSRITGGRTEAFF.

A few counts support this clonotype. The chain uses TRBV7-9 and TRBJ2-2, with D unresolved. V lost 2 bases, J lost 6 bases, and 10 bases lay in between. The CDR3 sequence is 14 residues long. CDR1 is SEHNR and CDR2 is FQNEAQ in the germline V gene (reference sequence). DNA of the CDR3: TGTGCCAGCAGCTTAAAGGGTTCAGCCGGGGAGCTGTTTTTT. Protein: CASSLKGSAGELFF.

This chain links TRBV7-2 with TRBJ1-5; 8 nucleotides match TRBD1. Germline lookup yields CDR1 SGHTA and CDR2 FQGNSA. CDR3 length: 15 residues. V was pared by 3 bases and J by 5 bases, with 6 bases of the junction left unmatched. The CDR3 DNA reads TGTGCCAGCAGCTTTTCTGGACAGGGCCATCAGCCCCAGCATTTT. This gives the protein CASSFSGQGHQPQHF.

This clonotype was picked up many times. The chain's CDR3 is CAWRGRGVLFSYEQYF. DNA for the CDR3: TGTGCCTGGAGGGGGAGAGGGGTACTTTTCTCCTACGAGCAGTACTTC. V and J are TRBV30 and TRBJ2-7; D tentatively reads TRBD1 or TRBD2 (5 bases each). CDR1 and CDR2 (germline): GTSNPN, SVGIG (reference sequence). The V gene lost 3 bases and the J gene lost 0 bases, with 18 bases spanning the gap. The CDR3 has 16 residues.

This clonotype was picked up a small number of times. The V call is TRBV9, the J call TRBJ2-2; D unclear. Germline CDR1 SGDLS, CDR2 YYNGEE. The CDR3 covers 16 residues. Trimming removed 6 bases at V and 0 bases at J, with 15 bases between. This CDR3 is CASTKGGGANTGELFF. CDR3 in DNA: TGTGCCAGCACCAAAGGCGGCGGAGCGAACACCGGGGAGCTGTTTTTT.

This clonotype was counted many times. The J gene is TRBJ1-1, the V gene TRBV28; TRBD1 is a possible D gene (5 bases). CDR3 length equals 14 residues. V was cut by 5 bases and J by 3 bases, with 13 bases left in between. Germline V gene data show CDR1 as MDHEN and CDR2 as SYDVKM. The CDR3 DNA reads TGTGCCAGCAGTGAACTTACAGGTTACACTGAAGCTTTCTTT. Encoded protein: CASSELTGYTEAFF.

This chain connects TRBV7-9 to TRBJ2-7, with D unresolved. This CDR3 has 13 amino acids. Trimming removed 5 bases at V and 4 bases at J, with 12 bases between. The V gene's germline CDR1 is SEHNR and CDR2 FQNEAQ (reference sequence). The CDR3 sequence is CASSELNKYEQYF. CDR3 coding DNA: TGTGCCAGCAGCGAACTGAACAAATACGAGCAGTACTTC.

A few counts support this clonotype. V and J are TRBV7-9 and TRBJ2-7; 9 bases fit TRBD2. J gave up 2 bases and V 1 base, and 3 bases lay outside the gene matches. The CDR3 extends over 15 amino acids. The germline gives CDR1 SEHNR, CDR2 FQNEAQ (reference sequence). In DNA, the CDR3 is TGTGCCAGCAGCTTAGATGGGACTAGCCCCTACGAGCAGTACTTC. The encoded protein is CASSLDGTSPYEQYF.